This T cell receptor (beta chain) was retrieved from a study of cytomegalovirus exposure and HLA in healthy donors (dated by TCRdb to 2015 to 2018). Background for the entire study: An earlier analysis of about 560 of the donors reported 276 Gb of sequence data and 100 million to 120 million unique TCR beta sequences obtained from around 170 million T cells. Among some 400 genotyped donors of the cohort, an average of approximately 220,000 unique TCR beta nucleotide sequences was sequenced per donor, of which roughly 18% were non-productive. Because of strong linkage in the cohort, roughly five DR-DQ haplotypes were treated as single units for association and clustering. The study profiled the T cell repertoires of around 700 subjects by immunosequencing and related them to cytomegalovirus serostatus. About 320 gigabases of sequencing data and around 87 million unique TCR sequences were included in an early release covering 550 to 650 HLA-typed donors. An earlier analysis of about 620 of the donors applied high-throughput TCR beta sequencing to assess whether each TCR beta V gene segment acted as functional or pseudogenic. HLA typing included class I and class II loci at four-digit resolution. Besides the first cohort of roughly 700 subjects, a separate validation cohort made up of roughly 120 different subjects was used. The study combined high-throughput TCR immunosequencing, statistical association of individual TCRs with disease status, and machine learning to predict cytomegalovirus infection status. The later analysis used no new phenotypic data to find candidate immune exposures, relying instead on TCR beta sequences and their occurrence across donors. Typing coverage varied by locus: roughly 629-640 donors for A, B, C, DRB1 and DQB1; roughly 510 for DQA1; over 600 for DPA1; more than 450 for DPB1. In a later genetic analysis, genome-wide SNP genotypes for 398 of the 666 donors were used, and that subset was treated as a discovery cohort. A later analysis re-analyzed previously published TCR beta repertoires from 550 to 700 donors and added high-resolution HLA genotyping to study TCR occurrence patterns. The study aimed to test whether cataloging public T cell receptors could reveal signatures of past pathogen exposure. Alongside the repertoire data, information on donor age, sex, ethnicity and CMV serostatus was compiled. Among the approximately 400 genotyped donors, approximately 82% belonged to the genetic ancestry cluster associated with self-reported Caucasian donors. All discovery cohort repertoires had been generated using a single sequencing platform.

Broader findings and caveats from the paper: A further reported finding was that TCR beta sequences accurately predicted the HLA-A and HLA-B alleles for most subjects in the first cohort. Broadly in line with IMGT annotations, most TCR beta V segments showed up in productive rearrangements about 87% or about 30% of the time in an earlier analysis of under 700 of the donors. Because HLA typing was unavailable for some donors at each locus, only the typed subset was used in association tests. A later genetic analysis associated a missense DCLRE1C variant with V-gene and J-gene trimming of TCR beta chains, and an independent cohort replicated the association. Across donors, most TCR sequences were observed very rarely, whereas some public TCRs were present in many individuals. In a later analysis, several top co-occurrence clusters were reported to appear linked to parvovirus B19, influenza, CMV and Epstein-Barr virus. Some IMGT-functional V segments, including TRBV6-2 and TRBV6-3, could not be distinguished by the 87-base-pair reads and were therefore excluded. Cytomegalovirus status was reported to be diagnosed by the classifier with high specificity and sensitivity in both the original and validation cohorts. The study listed around 160 TCR beta chains as associated with cytomegalovirus. In a later analysis, TCR association rates were found to vary across HLA loci, with the most associated TCRs seen for DRB1 alleles and the fewest for HLA-C alleles. When HLA alleles, especially DR and DQ, strongly co-occurred, TCR associations were difficult to assign to individual alleles. Approximately 16 rarely observed V segments, including chromosome 9 orphons, were excluded from the earlier analysis of several hundred of the donors because counts were too low. Compared with the approximately 670-donor mean, donors in an Asian-associated ancestry cluster had fewer N-insertions in productive TCRs, according to a later genetic analysis. Most CMV-associated TCR beta chains appeared to be HLA-restricted in a later analysis, and the HLA associations seemed to be driven largely by CMV exposure. In vitro tests confirmed that three of the cytomegalovirus-associated TCR beta chains recognize cytomegalovirus antigens. A later analysis found that HLA-associated TCR beta chains were more clonally expanded and had lower generation probabilities than equally common non-associated chains. Only TCR beta chains were sequenced in this cohort, and the absence of alpha or paired-chain data limited detectable features. It was suggested by the authors that the approach could potentially be generalized to other disease states and immunological phenotypes. The sequencing pipeline was judged likely to have produced a cluster of highly shared sequence variants as a technical artifact. Specific HLA alleles were associated with 15,000 to 20,000 TCR beta sequences at a false discovery rate of 0.05 in a later analysis. Sequencing depth was assumed to be roughly uniform across donors in the presence/absence analyses, though that assumption may not hold. The only immune exposure information available for the cohort was CMV serostatus. Linkage disequilibrium might explain the correlated functional status among segregating V segments, but an unknown experimental factor could not be ruled out.

The CDR3, cysteine through phenylalanine, is 19 amino acids long. Only the CDR3 part of the read is kept: 57 bases, read in frame from the first base. Looking up the germline V gene (reference sequence) yields CDR1 SGHNT and CDR2 YYREEE. V and J are trimmed by 2 bases and 0 bases, and the gene matches miss 12 bases of the junction. The library came from the immunoSEQ multiplex PCR assay. A mixture of 60 forward primers for TCR Vbeta segments and 13 reverse primers for TCR Jbeta segments was used in the multiplex PCR. The CDR3 region of rearranged TCR beta genes was amplified from genomic DNA with a multiplex PCR assay. The amplified TCR beta libraries were sequenced on the Illumina HiSeq System as 87-base-pair reads. Per the source publication's procedure: A later analysis tallied some 79 million unique TCR beta chains across the approximately 670 repertoires, and about 12 million of those chains were shared by two or more donors. A nearest-neighbor algorithm error-corrected the raw reads and collapsed the reads into unique sequences, merging closely related sequences to remove PCR and sequencing errors. To assign V, D and J gene segments, CDR3 sequences were aligned to IMGT reference sequences. For a sequence to be retained, a match of at least six nucleotides to both a V gene segment and a J gene segment was required. Rearrangements were called productive when the CDR3 lacked stop codons and stayed in frame with V and J; all others were non-productive. CDR3 was defined by IMGT convention, running from the second conserved V-encoded cysteine to the conserved J-encoded phenylalanine. The earlier analysis of roughly 590 of the donors excluded any sequence lacking an unambiguous match to a single V gene segment. An earlier analysis of a few hundred of the donors called V segments functional above 56.7% productive rearrangements and segregating when the between-donor standard deviation exceeded 5%. A statistical classification framework was developed to diagnose cytomegalovirus status using the catalog of TCR beta chain sequences. In a later analysis, V and J genes were assigned by comparing TCR nucleotide sequences against IMGT/GENE-DB human TR gene sequences. Using the TCRdist pipeline, a later analysis assigned CDR3 sequences along with most-parsimonious VDJ recombination scenarios. In a later analysis, every TCR beta chain was defined by the combination of its CDR3 amino acid sequence and its V-gene family, and reads without a unique V-gene family were dropped. As a way to deal with suspected cross-contamination and a sequencing artifact, a later analysis dropped more than 500 nucleotide sequences that were highly shared and had low generation probability. A later analysis calculated a clonal expansion index for each public chain from normalized within-repertoire ranks of inferred template counts. A later analysis computed generation probabilities with a VDJ recombination model fitted to out-of-frame rearrangements, and checked the results against IGoR. Hypergeometric tests were used in a later analysis to score TCR-TCR, TCR-HLA and TCR-CMV co-occurrence, with a repertoire-size bias correction applied to the TCR pairs. In a later analysis, false discovery rates were estimated by permuting HLA or CMV assignments 20 times. In a later analysis, co-occurring TCRs were grouped using DBSCAN, with TCRdist sequence similarity added in when clustering inside HLA-allele-positive subsets. For co-occurrence clustering, repertoires with fewer than 30,000 or more than 120,000 public chains were excluded, along with five repertoires with anomalous nucleotide sharing. This is the immuneACCESS table as TCRdb keeps it, with only in-frame sequences that have V and J called. A part of the clones is gone; compared with another copy, unresolved V genes explain less than half, and the rest is unexplained. That table furnishes V, J and clone size, whereas the DNA furnished D and trimming. The sample table shows 100,000 or so clones, and around 80% are seen once. Around 2% of the sample rests with the top ten.

The cohort comprised 670 or so healthy bone marrow donors. At the time of sampling, every cohort member was nominally healthy, though immune exposures that went unrecorded were likely present. The donor tested CMV seronegative and was one of the 352 seronegative cohort members. Each donor provided a peripheral blood sample, and peripheral blood mononuclear cells were used for TCR beta sequencing. The Qiagen DNeasy Blood Extraction Kit was used to extract genomic DNA from the blood cell samples. As to this clone: Its antigen remains unidentified. The sample holds no much larger clone one base away, and base qualities are not on file.

The sequence joins TRBV5-4 to TRBJ2-2, with TRBD1 identical over 8 junction bases. This clonotype was obtained from a man aged 18-30 years in good health and CMV-seronegative. The sample consisted of PBMCs. CDR3 sequence: CASSLGSRQGTTNTGELFF. The DNA sequence is given as TGTGCCAGCAGCTTAGGGTCCCGACAGGGGACGACGAACACCGGGGAGCTGTTTTTT.